This TCR beta chain comes out of a study of blood T cell repertoires in COVID-19. Study as a whole: PBMCs, B-cell-depleted T cells, or T cells were the source of the cDNA or gDNA that made up the material.

V gave up 0 bases and J gave up 4 bases, with 11 bases separating them. This CDR3 contains 15 residues. Germline-derived CDR1 and CDR2 are SGHNT and YYREEE (reference sequence). Sequencing used immunoSEQ multiplex PCR; TCRdb keeps in-frame clones, though not all of them. Of roughly 110,000 clones in the sample, more than 70% were seen once. Sequencing was carried out using peripheral blood. This chain uses TRBV5-4 with TRBJ1-3; no definite D call. This TCR was recovered from a man between 35 and 55 years old with active or convalescent COVID-19. For the CDR3, the DNA is TGTGCCAGCAGCTTGGGAGCGTTGAGCGGAAACACCATATATTTT. Its translation: CASSLGALSGNTIYF.